The 16 T cell receptor beta chains listed next were all sequenced from one sample in a study of blood T cell repertoires in COVID-19. TCRdb keeps only in-frame clones here, not all; method: immunoSEQ multiplex PCR. The sample yields 150,000 to 200,000 clones, 65% to 80% seen once. Sequenced: PBMCs or T cells enriched from blood (not recorded which). The receptors shown here come from a woman aged 45 to 65 with acute COVID-19.

This clone was observed a few times. The chain recombines TRBV9 with TRBJ2-3; D unclear. Germline assignment: CDR1 SGDLS and CDR2 YYNGEE. This CDR3 is built from 15 residues. Trimming cost V 4 bases and J 2 bases, with 14 bases left between them. The CDR3 here is CASSPQSVTTDTQYF. In DNA, the CDR3 is TGTGCCAGCAGCCCCCAAAGCGTGACCACAGATACGCAGTATTTT.

The chain joins TRBV7-3 to TRBJ2-6; the match to TRBD1 covers 7 bases. The germline V gene has CDR1 SGHTA and CDR2 FQGTGA. This CDR3 region has 17 residues. V lost 2 bases, J lost 0 bases, and 4 bases stayed unmatched. The CDR3 loop is CASSLLGGPSGANVLTF. The CDR3 DNA follows: TGTGCCAGCAGCTTACTAGGGGGCCCCTCTGGGGCCAACGTCCTGACTTTC.

The V gene is TRBV5-1, the J gene TRBJ2-1; 10 bases line up with TRBD2. Looked up from germline, CDR1 is SGHRS and CDR2 is YFSETQ. V gave up 3 bases and J gave up 10 bases; unmatched junction bases: 13. The CDR3 is 16 residues long. The CDR3 reads CASSSLGIAGGGEQFF. As DNA, the CDR3 is TGCGCCAGCAGCTCCCTCGGAATAGCGGGGGGAGGCGAGCAGTTCTTC.

CDR3 in amino acids: CASSFPRGTGAPNTGELFF. For the CDR3, the DNA is TGTGCCAGCAGCTTCCCGAGAGGGACAGGGGCCCCGAACACCGGGGAGCTGTTTTTT. V and J are TRBV7-6 and TRBJ2-2; 10 bases align to TRBD1. The CDR3 length is 19 residues. Looked up from germline, CDR1 is SGHVS and CDR2 is FNYEAQ. Losses at the gene ends were 3 bases for V and 0 bases for J; bases not matched to a gene: 10.

The rearrangement links TRBV7-8 to TRBJ1-1; possible D gene TRBD1, 5 bases. CDR3 length: 15 amino acids. Looked up from germline, CDR1 is SGHVS and CDR2 is FQNEAQ. Deletions cut 1 base from V and 7 bases from J, with 16 bases between. The CDR3 is CASSLEGRAWGEAFF. The CDR3 region has the DNA TGTGCCAGCAGCTTAGAGGGCAGGGCTTGGGGTGAAGCTTTCTTT.

In this sample, this clone turned up a few times. The chain recombines TRBV30 with TRBJ2-5; a possible D gene is TRBD1 (6 bases). Trimming took off 0 bases at V and 5 bases at J, with 10 bases between the two ends. CDR3 size: 13 residues. Germline-derived CDR1 and CDR2 are GTSNPN and SVGIG (reference sequence). The CDR3 sequence is CAWSVRGMETQYF. The CDR3 DNA reads TGTGCCTGGAGTGTTAGGGGGATGGAGACCCAGTACTTC.

The chain carries TRBV7-8 and TRBJ2-1, with D perhaps matching TRBD1 (5 bases). Germline V gives CDR1 SGHVS, CDR2 FQNEAQ. The CDR3 extends over 16 amino acids. Trimming removed 4 bases at V and 7 bases at J, with 20 bases between. The CDR3 DNA follows: TGTGCCAGCAGCTCAACCCGGACAACCCTGGGGAATGAGCAGTTCTTC. As protein: CASSSTRTTLGNEQFF.

This chain links TRBV2 with TRBJ2-5; D might be TRBD1 (5 bases). Trimming pared 4 bases from V and 2 bases from J, leaving 8 bases between. CDR1 is SNHLY and CDR2 is FYNNEI in the germline V gene. The CDR3 spans 13 residues. The CDR3 sequence is CASSGQQQETQYF. The CDR3 DNA reads as TGTGCCAGCAGTGGACAGCAGCAAGAGACCCAGTACTTC. Together with reference TRBV2 and TRBJ2-5, the CDR3 gives the full variable domain: EPEVTQTPSHQVTQMGQEVILRCVPISNHLYFYWYRQILGQKVEFLVSFYNNEISEKSEIFDDQFSVERPDGSNFTLKIRSTKLEDSAMYFCASSGQQQETQYFGPGTRLLVL.

This clone was found a few times. J is TRBJ2-6 and V is TRBV5-4, with TRBD1 identical over 9 bases. V lost 4 bases and J lost 0; bases outside the gene matches: 5. This CDR3 spans 17 amino acids. CDR1 and CDR2 from the germline V gene are SGHNT and YYREEE (reference sequence). This chain's CDR3 is CASSLDRGGSGANVLTF. As DNA, the CDR3 is TGTGCCAGCAGCCTGGACAGGGGTGGCTCTGGGGCCAACGTCCTGACTTTC.

The chain links TRBV5-1 to TRBJ1-3; 8 bases align to TRBD1. CDR1 and CDR2 from the germline V gene are SGHRS and YFSETQ. The CDR3 covers 15 residues. The ends lost 1 base at V and 6 bases at J; junction bases unmatched: 6. CDR3 region: CASSLWAGGENTIYF. For the CDR3, the DNA is TGCGCCAGCAGCTTGTGGGCAGGGGGCGAAAACACCATATATTTT.

This clone was seen a few times. The gene calls are TRBV5-8 and TRBJ1-2; tentative D call: TRBD1 (5 bases). The CDR3 is 15 residues long. The germline V gene encodes CDR1 SGHTS and CDR2 YDEGEE. With 0 bases removed from V and 6 bases from J, the gap between germline ends came to 15 bases. CDR3 region: CASSLGQGIRDGYTF. In DNA form, the CDR3 reads TGTGCCAGCAGCTTGGGGCAGGGAATAAGAGATGGCTACACCTTC.

V usage is TRBV3-1 (or the pseudogene TRBV3-2) and J usage is TRBJ2-3; 10 bases line up with TRBD2. The V gene's germline CDR1 is LGHDT and CDR2 YNNKEL (reference sequence). V was pared by 6 bases and J by 4 bases, with 10 bases of the junction left unmatched. The CDR3 has 16 residues. CDR3 amino acids: CASREQAGGLADTQYF. CDR3 sequence (DNA): TGTGCCAGCAGAGAACAAGCGGGGGGGCTGGCAGATACGCAGTATTTT.

The genes are TRBV7-2 and TRBJ2-3, with D tentatively TRBD2 (6 bases). The V end lost 6 bases, the J end lost 0 bases, and 13 bases lay between the germline ends. The CDR3 extends over 15 amino acids. CDR1 is SGHTA, CDR2 FQGNSA, per germline. The CDR3 nucleotides are TGTGCCAGCAGTCCTCGGGGGACTAGCACAGATACGCAGTATTTT. Translation gives CASSPRGTSTDTQYF. Full variable domain (outside the CDR3, taken from reference TRBV7-2 and TRBJ2-3): GAGVSQSPSNKVTEKGKDVELRCDPISGHTALYWYRQSLGQGLEFLIYFQGNSAPDKSGLPSDRFSAERTGGSVSTLTIQRTQQEDSAVYLCASSPRGTSTDTQYFGPGTRLTVL.

J is TRBJ2-1 and V is TRBV7-2, with 14 bases fitting TRBD2. The germline CDR1 and CDR2 sequences are SGHTA and FQGNSA. The CDR3 is made up of 18 amino acids. V was clipped by 5 bases and J by 8 bases; unmatched bases: 14. DNA of the CDR3: TGTGCCAGCAGCCCCCCTGAAAGACTAGCGGGGGGGCGGGATGAGCAGTTCTTC. This encodes CASSPPERLAGGRDEQFF. The full variable domain, completed using reference TRBV7-2 and TRBJ2-1, is GAGVSQSPSNKVTEKGKDVELRCDPISGHTALYWYRQSLGQGLEFLIYFQGNSAPDKSGLPSDRFSAERTGGSVSTLTIQRTQQEDSAVYLCASSPPERLAGGRDEQFFGPGTRLTVL.

This clone was detected once. This chain links TRBV4-3 with TRBJ2-3; tentatively, D is TRBD1 (6 bases). The germline V and J ends were trimmed by 1 base and 0 bases, with 11 bases remaining between them. From germline, CDR1 is LGHNA and CDR2 YSLEER. This CDR3 spans 16 amino acids. CDR3 amino acids: CASSQGVGASTDTQYF. The CDR3 nucleotides are TGCGCCAGCAGCCAAGGCGTGGGGGCGAGCACAGATACGCAGTATTTT.

V is TRBV10-3 and J is TRBJ1-1; D is ambiguous. Germline CDR1 ENHRY, CDR2 SYGVKD. The CDR3 spans 14 residues. Trimming took 3 bases from V and 3 from J, leaving 11 bases between them. DNA for the CDR3: TGTGCCATCAGTGACTCCAGTGCGGACACTGAAGCTTTCTTT. It yields the protein CAISDSSADTEAFF.